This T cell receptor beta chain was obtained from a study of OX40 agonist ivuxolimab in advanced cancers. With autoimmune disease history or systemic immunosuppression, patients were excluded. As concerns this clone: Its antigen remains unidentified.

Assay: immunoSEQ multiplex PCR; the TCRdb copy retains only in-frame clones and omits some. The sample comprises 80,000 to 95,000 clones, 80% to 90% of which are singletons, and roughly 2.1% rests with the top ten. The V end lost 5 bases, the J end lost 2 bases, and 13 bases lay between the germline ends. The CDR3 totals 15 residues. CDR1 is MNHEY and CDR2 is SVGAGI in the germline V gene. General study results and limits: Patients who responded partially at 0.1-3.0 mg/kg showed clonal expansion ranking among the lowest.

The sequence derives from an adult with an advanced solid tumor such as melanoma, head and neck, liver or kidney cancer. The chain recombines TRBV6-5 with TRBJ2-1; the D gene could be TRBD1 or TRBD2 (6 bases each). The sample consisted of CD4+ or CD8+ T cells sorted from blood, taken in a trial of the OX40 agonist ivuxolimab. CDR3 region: CASSRSGATYNEQFF. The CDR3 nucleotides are TGTGCCAGCAGTCGCTCGGGGGCAACCTACAATGAGCAGTTCTTC.